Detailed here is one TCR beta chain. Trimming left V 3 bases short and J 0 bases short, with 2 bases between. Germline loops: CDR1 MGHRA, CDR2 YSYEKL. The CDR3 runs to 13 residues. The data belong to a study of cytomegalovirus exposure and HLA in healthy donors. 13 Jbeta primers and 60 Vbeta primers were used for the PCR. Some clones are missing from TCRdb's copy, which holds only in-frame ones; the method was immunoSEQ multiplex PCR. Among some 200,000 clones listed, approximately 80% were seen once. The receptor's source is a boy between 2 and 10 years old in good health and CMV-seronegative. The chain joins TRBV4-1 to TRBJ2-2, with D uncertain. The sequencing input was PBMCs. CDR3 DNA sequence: TGCGCCAGCAGCCATACGAACACCGGGGAGCTGTTTTTT. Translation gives CASSHTNTGELFF.